Reported below is one T cell receptor beta chain. This sample was included in a study of blood T cell repertoires in COVID-19. Study background: The United States, Italy and Spain provided the acute and convalescent COVID-19 samples. T cells, B-cell-depleted T cells, or PBMCs provided the cDNA or gDNA that served as material.

The CDR3 has 13 amino acids. The germline CDR1 and CDR2 sequences are LNHDA and SQIVND (reference sequence). The V and J ends lost 5 bases and 2 bases respectively, with 9 bases between them. As originally analysed: The assay estimated nucleated cells by amplifying reference gene primers. Produced via immunoSEQ multiplex PCR; TCRdb's table is partial and in-frame only. The DNA was the basis for D and trimming; V, J and clone size are from that table. The sample has 60,000 to 80,000 clones; about nine tenths are singletons. This sequence was found in a woman older than 75 with acute or convalescent COVID-19. The specimen sequenced was peripheral blood. This chain links TRBV19 with TRBJ1-2, with no clear D. The CDR3 bases are TGTGCCAGTAGTCCCGAGAGAAACTATGGCTACACCTTC. This gives the protein CASSPERNYGYTF.